This entry concerns a single T cell receptor (beta chain). The data were taken from a study of patients and donors after allogeneic stem cell transplantation. TCRdb independently ran MiXCR on the RT-PCR reads; one entry per CDR3 protein. The data show approximately 200,000 distinct CDR3 sequences, roughly two fifths seen once. From germline, CDR1 is SGHRS and CDR2 YFSETQ. Trimming removed 2 bases from V and 5 bases from J, with 13 bases in between. The CDR3 covers 15 residues. The receptor's source is a human donor who was either an allogeneic HSCT recipient or a stem cell or donor lymphocyte infusion donor (not recorded which). It is not recorded whose cells these are; they may come from a transplant donor. V and J are TRBV5-1 and TRBJ1-4; a weak D match, TRBD1 (5 bases). The specimen sequenced was blood, either unsorted or a sorted T cell fraction (not recorded which). This CDR3 is CASSLSGTGNEKLFF. CDR3 bases: TGCGCCAGCAGCTTATCGGGGACTGGAAATGAAAAACTGTTTTTT.